A single sample gave rise to the 14 T cell receptor beta chains below, sequenced in a study of blood T cell repertoires in COVID-19. Data came from immunoSEQ multiplex PCR; TCRdb stores just in-frame clones and leaves some out. This table has roughly 93,000 clones, roughly 80% appearing once. Sequences were obtained from peripheral blood. These TCRs come from a woman aged 80 or older with acute or convalescent COVID-19.

The chain uses TRBV7-3 and TRBJ2-5; 7 bases line up with TRBD1. The CDR3 spans 14 residues. CDR1 SGHTA and CDR2 FQGTGA come from the germline V gene. V dropped 5 bases and J dropped 6; count of bases not matched to a gene: 9. CDR3 DNA: TGTGCCAGCAGCCGAAAGGGGGCAGGGAAGACCCAGTACTTC. Its translation is CASSRKGAGKTQYF.

This chain links TRBV7-2 with TRBJ1-2; TRBD1 matches 7 bases. In germline, CDR1 is SGHTA, CDR2 FQGNSA. This CDR3 comprises 13 residues. After removal of 5 bases from V and 4 bases from J, the junction contained 4 bases not matched to a gene. The CDR3 reads CASSGGGGYGYTF. The CDR3 DNA is TGTGCCAGCAGCGGAGGGGGCGGCTATGGCTACACCTTC.

This chain uses TRBV5-1 with TRBJ2-5; TRBD1 matches 8 bases. This CDR3 is built from 15 residues. Germline V gene data show CDR1 as SGHRS and CDR2 as YFSETQ. V lost 0 bases, J lost 3 bases, and 4 bases stayed unmatched. CDR3 DNA sequence: TGCGCCAGCAGCTTGGTGCAGGGGGCGGAAGAGACCCAGTACTTC. Amino acids: CASSLVQGAEETQYF.

This clone was found a few times. This chain joins TRBV5-5 and TRBJ2-7, with 7 bases that match TRBD2. V shed 3 bases and J 2 bases; nucleotides not matched to a gene: 14. The CDR3 length is 17 residues. Germline-derived CDR1 and CDR2 are SGHKS and YYEKEE (reference sequence). The CDR3 DNA sequence: TGTGCCAGCAGCTCCGGAGCTACGGGGGGAGTAACCTACGAGCAGTACTTC. Its protein is CASSSGATGGVTYEQYF.

The rearrangement joins TRBV3-1 (or the pseudogene TRBV3-2) to TRBJ2-5; 15 bases line up with TRBD2. CDR1 is LGHDT and CDR2 is YNNKEL in the germline V gene (reference sequence). The CDR3 runs to 16 residues. With V trimmed by 4 bases and J by 4 bases, 4 bases remained unmatched. CDR3 in amino acids: CASSLRTSGGGETQYF. As DNA, the CDR3 is TGTGCCAGCAGCCTTCGGACTAGCGGGGGGGGAGAGACCCAGTACTTC.

This clone turned up a few times. The CDR3 reads CASSALQGSNYGYTF. CDR3 DNA sequence: TGTGCCAGCAGTGCTTTACAGGGGTCTAACTATGGCTACACCTTC. J is TRBJ1-2 and V is TRBV2, with 7 bases that match TRBD1. Germline V gene data show CDR1 as SNHLY and CDR2 as FYNNEI. This CDR3 contains 15 residues. V shed 4 bases, J shed 0 bases, and the junction held 5 bases outside the gene matches.

Here the CDR3 reads CASSLRQTIGYTF. As DNA, the CDR3 is TGTGCCAGCAGCTTGCGGCAGACTATTGGCTACACCTTC. The chain carries TRBV5-4 and TRBJ1-2; no firm D call. The CDR3 length is 13 residues. V was trimmed by 1 base and J by 7 bases, leaving 11 bases between them. Germline assignment: CDR1 SGHNT and CDR2 YYREEE (reference sequence).

The rearrangement links TRBV6-6 to TRBJ1-3; tentative D call: TRBD1 (6 bases). Germline CDR1 MNHNY, CDR2 SVGAGI (reference sequence). The V end was cut by 5 bases, the J end by 0 bases, with 8 bases between. The CDR3 spans 14 residues. The CDR3 is CASSIQGSGNTIYF. CDR3 bases: TGTGCCAGCAGTATACAGGGCTCTGGAAACACCATATATTTT.

The rearrangement links TRBV13 to TRBJ1-3; D call uncertain. The CDR3 consists of 17 residues. From germline, CDR1 is PRHDT and CDR2 FYEKMQ (reference sequence). V gave up 0 bases and J gave up 0 bases, with 12 bases separating them. The CDR3 loop reads CASSLGPQASSGNTIYF. The CDR3 DNA reads as TGTGCCAGCAGCTTAGGCCCCCAGGCGAGCTCTGGAAACACCATATATTTT.

The V call is TRBV29-1, the J call TRBJ2-2, with 9 bases matching TRBD1. Germline CDR1 SQVTM, CDR2 ANQGSEA. The CDR3 has 12 amino acids. After removal of 4 bases from V and 6 bases from J, the junction contained 0 bases not matched to a gene. Here the CDR3 DNA reads TGCAGCGTTGGACAGGGGGCCGGGGAGCTGTTTTTT. Translating gives CSVGQGAGELFF.

This clone came up a few times. The gene calls are TRBV7-2 and TRBJ1-1; TRBD1 aligns across 8 bases. With V trimmed by 6 bases and J by 5 bases, 11 bases remained unmatched. The CDR3 runs 15 residues. Germline V CDR1 and CDR2: SGHTA, FQGNSA. The CDR3 reads CASSQQGGPGTEAFF. CDR3 sequence (DNA): TGTGCCAGCAGTCAACAGGGGGGGCCTGGTACTGAAGCTTTCTTT. Based on the CDR3 plus reference TRBV7-2 and TRBJ1-1, the full variable domain is GAGVSQSPSNKVTEKGKDVELRCDPISGHTALYWYRQSLGQGLEFLIYFQGNSAPDKSGLPSDRFSAERTGGSVSTLTIQRTQQEDSAVYLCASSQQGGPGTEAFFGQGTRLTVV.

The chain couples TRBV4-1 to TRBJ1-4, with a possible D match to TRBD1 (6 bases). Germline CDR1 MGHRA, CDR2 YSYEKL. V was cut by 4 bases and J by 7 bases, with 13 bases left in between. The CDR3 length is 14 residues. The CDR3 DNA reads TGCGCCAGCAGCCCGGGACAAAGGAGTGAAAAACTGTTTTTT. Translation: CASSPGQRSEKLFF.

The V and J genes are TRBV6-1 and TRBJ2-2; 11 bases are a match to TRBD1. The germline CDR1 and CDR2 sequences are MNHNS and SASEGT. J lost 6 bases, V lost 3 bases, and 3 bases had no gene match. The CDR3 is 15 residues long. CDR3 protein: CASSEDRGRAGELFF. The CDR3 region has the DNA TGTGCCAGCAGTGAGGACAGGGGGCGCGCCGGGGAGCTGTTTTTT.

As DNA, the CDR3 is TGTGCCAGCAGTCCCGGGACAGGGTCGAGCACCATATATTTT. Translation: CASSPGTGSSTIYF. V is TRBV6-5 and J is TRBJ1-3, with TRBD1 matching over 9 bases. CDR3 length equals 14 residues. CDR1 and CDR2 (germline): MNHEY, SVGAGI. Unmatched junction bases numbered 8, after V lost 5 bases and J lost 9 bases.